The sequence of this TCR beta chain was determined in a study of human thymus T cells. In germline, CDR1 is SNHLY, CDR2 FYNNEI. The length of the CDR3 is 15 residues. V lost 3 bases, J lost 1 base, and 12 bases lay in between. The method was immunoSEQ multiplex PCR; TCRdb's version includes in-frame clones alone and lacks a portion of them. The sample lists around 45,000 clones; over 90% were seen once. As to this clone: Its antigen is undetermined.

Healthy Finnish infants undergoing corrective surgery for congenital heart defects were the donors. Only four of the eight donors provided a roughly 0.45-1 mL blood sample. No fixed cell number was used; all available blood leukocytes supplied DNA. General study results and limits: Thymic and blood repertoires seemed to show skewed V and J gene use.

The chain couples TRBV2 to TRBJ2-5; no clear D gene. The sequence was obtained from a girl under three years old with a congenital heart defect but otherwise immunologically healthy. The sequenced sample was blood. CDR3 residues: CASSDAGASQETQYF. The DNA of the CDR3 is TGTGCCAGCAGTGACGCCGGAGCCTCCCAAGAGACCCAGTACTTC.